A single sample is the source of the 29 T cell receptor beta chains below, sequenced in a study of human T cells and chemical hapten exposure. One entry per CDR3 protein results from TCRdb running MiXCR on the RACE reads. This sample has 90,000 to 110,000 distinct CDR3 sequences, with nearly 35% found just once. Regarding time point: patch test 3, about 24 weeks after DPC sensitization. Sample treatment: therapeutic diphenylcyclopropenone sensitization with weekly scalp DPC. The sample here was whole blood, taken in connection with sensitization to the hapten diphenylcyclopropenone (DPC). Receptors were obtained from a man aged 35 to 55 with alopecia areata. Some clones in this sample may be carry-over from other donors' samples.

The chain carries TRBV12-3 or TRBV12-4 and TRBJ2-1; 7 nucleotides align to TRBD2. Losses at the gene ends were 7 bases for V and 3 bases for J; bases not matched to a gene: 9. This CDR3 spans 15 amino acids. The CDR3 here is CASTERDYHYNEQFF. CDR3 DNA sequence: TGTGCCAGCACCGAACGGGACTACCACTACAATGAGCAGTTCTTC.

The CDR3 DNA reads as TGTGCCATCAGTGAAATAGCGGCCACAGATACGCAGTATTTT. This encodes CAISEIAATDTQYF. V usage is TRBV10-3 and J usage is TRBJ2-3, with a weak D call TRBD2 (6 bases). The CDR3 contains 14 residues. Trimming took off 3 bases at V and 2 bases at J, with 9 bases between the two ends. CDR1 and CDR2 (germline): ENHRY, SYGVKD.

The gene calls are TRBV28 and TRBJ2-1; D is uncertain. Germline loops: CDR1 MDHEN, CDR2 SYDVKM. The CDR3 spans 17 residues. V was trimmed by 5 bases and J by 7 bases, leaving 24 bases between them. The CDR3 protein is CASSRPWVDRETNEQFF. Here the CDR3 DNA reads TGTGCCAGCAGTCGACCCTGGGTAGATCGAGAAACTAATGAGCAGTTCTTC. Full variable domain (missing parts from reference TRBV28 and TRBJ2-1): DVKVTQSSRYLVKRTGEKVFLECVQDMDHENMFWYRQDPGLGLRLIYFSYDVKMKEKGDIPEGYSVSREKKERFSLILESASTNQTSMYLCASSRPWVDRETNEQFFGPGTRLTVL.

The chain uses TRBV2 and TRBJ2-3; 15 bases agree with TRBD2. Germline V gene sequence: CDR1 SNHLY, CDR2 FYNNEI. The CDR3 runs 18 residues. J was trimmed by 1 base and V by 6 bases; bases with no gene match: 8. The chain's CDR3 is CASSLGLAGGVGTDTQYF. CDR3 DNA: TGTGCCAGCAGCCTTGGACTAGCGGGAGGGGTAGGCACAGATACGCAGTATTTT.

The genes are TRBV6-5 and TRBJ2-3; D might be TRBD1 (6 bases). V was trimmed by 5 bases and J by 2 bases, leaving 11 bases between them. Germline V gives CDR1 MNHEY, CDR2 SVGAGI. The CDR3 length is 14 residues. As DNA, the CDR3 is TGTGCCAGCAGTCTCCGGGACAACACAGATACGCAGTATTTT. Translation: CASSLRDNTDTQYF.

The genes are TRBV6-1 and TRBJ1-4, with TRBD1 matching over 8 bases. There are 14 residues in the CDR3. V gave up 6 bases and J gave up 7 bases; unmatched junction bases: 7. Germline CDR1 reads MNHNS; CDR2 reads SASEGT. For the CDR3, the DNA is TGTGCCAGCAGAAGGCAGGGGGCGGGTGAAAAACTGTTTTTT. This translates into CASRRQGAGEKLFF.

V and J are TRBV6-6 and TRBJ1-2; the D is unclear. In germline, CDR1 is MNHNY, CDR2 SVGAGI (reference sequence). The CDR3 contains 17 residues. V was pared by 2 bases and J by 0 bases, with 16 bases between. CDR3 protein: CASSYAMAEETNYGYTF. Written as DNA, the CDR3 is TGTGCCAGCAGTTACGCCATGGCAGAAGAAACTAACTATGGCTACACCTTC.

The chain joins TRBV27 to TRBJ2-5; D is possibly TRBD2 (6 bases). From germline, CDR1 is MNHEY and CDR2 SMNVEV (reference sequence). Trimming took off 3 bases at V and 4 bases at J, with 6 bases between the two ends. This CDR3 has 12 amino acids. CDR3 nucleotide sequence: TGTGCCAGCAGTTTCGGGGGAGAGACCCAGTACTTC. Protein sequence: CASSFGGETQYF.

The chain joins TRBV29-1 to TRBJ2-2; the match to TRBD2 covers 8 bases. Germline lookup yields CDR1 SQVTM and CDR2 ANQGSEA. This CDR3 contains 14 residues. The V segment lost 4 bases and the J segment 5 bases; nucleotides outside the gene matches: 6. CDR3 loop: CSVVREGLTGELFF. CDR3 nucleotides: TGCAGCGTTGTACGGGAGGGATTAACCGGGGAGCTGTTTTTT.

This clonotype was observed a single time. The rearrangement joins TRBV5-1 to TRBJ2-3; 14 bases agree with TRBD2. With V trimmed by 4 bases and J by 4 bases, 5 bases remained unmatched. This CDR3 contains 16 residues. The germline gives CDR1 SGHRS, CDR2 YFSETQ. The DNA for the CDR3 is TGCGCCAGCAGCCTGGGGACTAGCGGGAGCGCAGATACGCAGTATTTT. The encoded protein is CASSLGTSGSADTQYF.

This clonotype was found a few times. The chain is built from TRBV10-3 and TRBJ2-3, with 14 bases that match TRBD2. The V segment lost 4 bases and the J segment 6 bases; nucleotides outside the gene matches: 6. This CDR3 has 16 amino acids. Per germline, CDR1 ENHRY and CDR2 SYGVKD. The CDR3, as DNA: TGTGCCATCAGTGGGGGACTAGCGGGAGTTCGGGATACGCAGTATTTT. It codes for CAISGGLAGVRDTQYF.

This clonotype has just a few counts. The chain uses TRBV14 and TRBJ1-1; 10 bases are a match to TRBD1. V lost 2 bases to trimming and J lost 4 bases; unmatched junction nucleotides: 7. Germline V lookup: CDR1 SGHDN, CDR2 FVKESK. There are 16 residues in the CDR3. The DNA for the CDR3 is TGTGCCAGCAGCCAACTTGACAGGGGGCAGGGCACTGAAGCTTTCTTT. Its translation: CASSQLDRGQGTEAFF.

The chain joins TRBV28 to TRBJ1-2; a possible D gene is TRBD1 (5 bases). Germline CDR1 and CDR2: MDHEN and SYDVKM. V lost 5 bases to trimming and J lost 5 bases, with 15 bases between them. The CDR3 is 14 residues long. The chain's CDR3 is CASSPGAMRYGYTF. The CDR3 coding sequence is TGTGCCAGCAGTCCCGGGGCCATGAGGTATGGCTACACCTTC.

This clonotype has a handful of counts. The V and J genes are TRBV14 and TRBJ2-4; possible D gene TRBD2, 6 bases. V gave up 4 bases and J gave up 7 bases, with 8 bases separating them. The CDR3 loop spans 12 amino acids. Germline CDR1 SGHDN, CDR2 FVKESK. The CDR3 loop is CASSLSGNIQYF. CDR3 bases: TGTGCCAGCAGCCTTAGCGGCAACATTCAGTACTTC.

This clonotype has a single count. The V call is TRBV7-2, the J call TRBJ2-7; TRBD1 agrees at 10 bases. J lost 7 bases, V lost 5 bases, and 11 bases had no gene match. CDR3 length: 15 residues. Germline V lookup: CDR1 SGHTA, CDR2 FQGNSA. CDR3 sequence reads: CASSPDRGRVWEQYV. CDR3 nucleotide sequence: TGTGCCAGCAGCCCAGACAGGGGGCGGGTGTGGGAGCAGTACGTC.

Details on this clonotype: Here the CDR3 omits its conserved ending phenylalanine or tryptophan, so a read error is the likely source. V and J are TRBV20-1 and TRBJ1-2, with 8 bases that match TRBD1. J lost 4 bases, V lost 5 bases, and 3 bases had no gene match. Germline V gene lookup returns CDR1 DFQATT and CDR2 SNEGSKA (reference sequence). The CDR3 runs 12 residues. In nucleotides, the CDR3 is TGCAGTGCTTCCGGACAGGGCTATGGCTACACCCTC. Residues: CSASGQGYGYTL.

The chain couples TRBV18 to TRBJ1-1; D remains unclear. In germline, CDR1 is KGHSH, CDR2 LQKENI. The CDR3 consists of 13 residues. Deletions cut 6 bases from V and 7 bases from J, with 15 bases between. In DNA, the CDR3 is TGTGCCAGCTCCCCGTCGCCCGTTAGTGAAGCTTTCTTT. Translating it yields CASSPSPVSEAFF.

This chain joins TRBV27 and TRBJ1-5; weak D call: TRBD1 (5 bases). This CDR3 is 16 amino acids long. The germline gives CDR1 MNHEY, CDR2 SMNVEV (reference sequence). Trimming removed 8 bases at V and 3 bases at J, with 20 bases between. CDR3 sequence: CASLPLSAGNNQPQHF. For the CDR3, the DNA is TGTGCCAGCCTTCCCTTGTCGGCAGGGAACAATCAGCCCCAGCATTTT.

This clonotype was picked up a small number of times. The J gene is TRBJ2-3, the V gene TRBV19; D is perhaps TRBD1 (6 bases). CDR3 length: 14 residues. V lost 5 bases to trimming and J lost 0 bases, with 9 bases between them. Germline-derived CDR1 and CDR2 are LNHDA and SQIVND (reference sequence). In DNA, the CDR3 is TGTGCCAGTAGTTTGGACAGAAGCACAGATACGCAGTATTTT. It encodes CASSLDRSTDTQYF.

V and J are TRBV5-1 and TRBJ1-4, with D maybe TRBD1 (5 bases). The CDR3 consists of 14 residues. Germline V CDR1 and CDR2: SGHRS, YFSETQ. V lost 3 bases and J lost 6, with 12 bases in between. Here the CDR3 reads CASSYRGRDEKLFF. The CDR3 DNA is TGCGCCAGCAGCTATCGGGGGAGGGATGAAAAACTGTTTTTT.

This clonotype was seen a few times. The chain employs TRBV27 and TRBJ2-3; either TRBD1 or TRBD2 may fit D (5 bases each). V was pared by 3 bases and J by 4 bases, with 17 bases between. This CDR3 comprises 16 residues. Germline V gene data show CDR1 as MNHEY and CDR2 as SMNVEV (reference sequence). The CDR3 region has the DNA TGTGCCAGCAGTTTCTCGGTGGTCCGGGACCCAGATACGCAGTATTTT. It specifies CASSFSVVRDPDTQYF.

V is TRBV5-1 and J is TRBJ2-5; D is unresolved. The CDR3 sequence is 13 residues long. The V gene lost 6 bases and the J gene lost 2 bases, with 11 bases spanning the gap. Germline CDR1 and CDR2: SGHRS and YFSETQ. The CDR3 here is CASTVALQETQYF. The CDR3 DNA follows: TGCGCCAGCACTGTCGCTCTACAAGAGACCCAGTACTTC.

In DNA form, the CDR3 reads TGCAGTGCTAGAATGGACAGTCATGAAAAACTGTTTTTT. Protein: CSARMDSHEKLFF. The chain is built from TRBV20-1 and TRBJ1-4, with D tentatively TRBD1 (6 bases). Per the germline V gene, CDR1 is DFQATT and CDR2 is SNEGSKA (reference sequence). CDR3 length: 13 residues. Deletions cut 2 bases from V and 6 bases from J, with 10 bases between.

The chain is built from TRBV20-1 and TRBJ2-7; 11 bases match TRBD2. Unmatched junction bases numbered 4, after V lost 1 base and J lost 5 bases. This CDR3 has 14 residues. The germline gives CDR1 DFQATT, CDR2 SNEGSKA (reference sequence). Here the CDR3 reads CSARGPLAGDEQYF. CDR3 nucleotide sequence: TGCAGTGCTAGAGGCCCACTAGCGGGAGACGAGCAGTACTTC.

The chain combines TRBV14 with TRBJ2-3; TRBD2 might be the D (6 bases). CDR1 SGHDN and CDR2 FVKESK come from the germline V gene. The V end lost 5 bases, the J end lost 2 bases, and 8 bases lay between the germline ends. CDR3 length equals 13 residues. The CDR3 loop reads CASSKRATDTQYF. The CDR3 nucleotides read TGTGCCAGCAGCAAGCGGGCCACAGATACGCAGTATTTT.

V usage is TRBV4-1 and J usage is TRBJ2-2; 7 bases map to TRBD2. Germline V gene lookup returns CDR1 MGHRA and CDR2 YSYEKL. V lost 4 bases to trimming and J lost 0 bases; unmatched junction nucleotides: 8. The CDR3 is 17 residues long. CDR3 region: CASSRDPRGANTGELFF. CDR3 in DNA: TGCGCCAGCAGCCGAGATCCCCGGGGGGCGAACACCGGGGAGCTGTTTTTT.

The chain recombines TRBV29-1 with TRBJ1-2, with D maybe TRBD1 (5 bases). The CDR3 spans 14 residues. V lost 8 bases to trimming and J lost 5 bases, with 21 bases between them. CDR1 is SQVTM, CDR2 ANQGSEA, per germline. This chain's CDR3 is CSTSEGDPFYGYTF. The CDR3 DNA follows: TGCAGCACATCCGAAGGGGACCCATTTTATGGCTACACCTTC. Full variable domain (rest looked up from reference TRBV29-1 and TRBJ1-2): SAVISQKPSRDICQRGTSLTIQCQVDSQVTMMFWYRQQPGQSLTLIATANQGSEATYESGFVIDKFPISRPNLTFSTLTVSNMSPEDSSIYLCSTSEGDPFYGYTFGSGTRLTVV.

This clonotype was seen a handful of times. The J gene is TRBJ2-7, the V gene TRBV4-2; 8 bases fit TRBD2. Germline V CDR1 and CDR2: LGHNA, YNFKEQ. This CDR3 is 20 amino acids long. Germline trimming cut 0 bases from V and 0 bases from J; bases unmatched to any gene: 16. The CDR3 spells CASSQDESGKTSGSSYEQYF. Here the CDR3 DNA reads TGTGCCAGCAGCCAAGATGAGTCAGGGAAAACCAGCGGGAGCTCCTACGAGCAGTACTTC.

This sequence joins TRBV10-3 and TRBJ1-1; TRBD1 aligns across 7 bases. The CDR3 has 12 residues. Germline CDR1 is ENHRY and CDR2 is SYGVKD. V was pared by 5 bases and J by 4 bases, with 1 base of the junction left unmatched. Here the CDR3 DNA reads TGTGCCATCAGTTGGACAGGCACTGAAGCTTTCTTT. Translation: CAISWTGTEAFF.